This section outlines one T cell receptor (beta chain) sequence together with its context. TCRdb re-analysed the RACE reads in MiXCR, keeping a single row per CDR3 protein. The table has more than 250,000 distinct CDR3 sequences, roughly 8.9% seen once. This entry belongs to a study of human T cells and chemical hapten exposure. Germline CDR1 and CDR2: MNHEY and SMNVEV (reference sequence). The CDR3 loop spans 14 amino acids. Trimming took 5 bases from V and 2 from J, leaving 13 bases between them. The time point is: pre-sensitization, week 0. Treatment of the sample: therapeutic diphenylcyclopropenone sensitization with weekly scalp DPC.

The J gene is TRBJ2-7, the V gene TRBV27; D not certain. This clonotype originated in a woman aged 40-49 years with alopecia areata. Some clones in this sample may be carry-over from other donors' samples. Sequenced material: whole blood, taken in connection with sensitization to the hapten diphenylcyclopropenone (DPC). CDR3 DNA sequence: TGTGCCAGCAGTGACCTTAGTGAGGCCTACGAGCAGTACTTC. Translated, it gives CASSDLSEAYEQYF.